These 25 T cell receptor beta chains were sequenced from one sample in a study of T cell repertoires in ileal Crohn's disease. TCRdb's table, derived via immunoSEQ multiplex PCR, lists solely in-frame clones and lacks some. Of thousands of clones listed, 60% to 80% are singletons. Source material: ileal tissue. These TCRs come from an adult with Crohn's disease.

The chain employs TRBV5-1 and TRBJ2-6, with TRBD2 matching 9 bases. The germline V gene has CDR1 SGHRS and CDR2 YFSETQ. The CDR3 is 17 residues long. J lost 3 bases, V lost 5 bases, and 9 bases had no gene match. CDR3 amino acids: CASRIGGGAVGANVLTF. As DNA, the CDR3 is TGCGCCAGCAGGATTGGCGGGGGGGCGGTTGGGGCCAACGTCCTGACTTTC.

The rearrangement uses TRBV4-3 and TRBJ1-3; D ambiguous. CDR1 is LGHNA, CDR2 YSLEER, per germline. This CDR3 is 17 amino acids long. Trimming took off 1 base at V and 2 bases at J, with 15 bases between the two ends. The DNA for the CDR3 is TGCGCCAGCAGCCAAGCGAGATCCGGGGTTACTGGAAACACCATATATTTT. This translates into CASSQARSGVTGNTIYF.

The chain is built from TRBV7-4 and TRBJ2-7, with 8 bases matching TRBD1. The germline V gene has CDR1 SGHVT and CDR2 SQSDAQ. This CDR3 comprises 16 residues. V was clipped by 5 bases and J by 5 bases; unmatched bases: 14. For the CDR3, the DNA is TGTGCCAGCAGCCCCGCCGGGACAGGTGTTGGGGACGAGCAGTACTTC. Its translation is CASSPAGTGVGDEQYF.

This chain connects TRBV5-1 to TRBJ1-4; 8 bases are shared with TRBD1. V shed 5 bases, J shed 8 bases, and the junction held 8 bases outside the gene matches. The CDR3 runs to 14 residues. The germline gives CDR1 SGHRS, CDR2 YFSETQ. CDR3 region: CASSRQGRREKLFF. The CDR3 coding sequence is TGCGCCAGCAGTCGACAGGGGAGGCGGGAAAAACTGTTTTTT. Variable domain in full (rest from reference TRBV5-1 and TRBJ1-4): KAGVTQTPRYLIKTRGQQVTLSCSPISGHRSVSWYQQTPGQGLQFLFEYFSETQRNKGNFPGRFSGRQFSNSRSEMNVSTLELGDSALYLCASSRQGRREKLFFGSGTQLSVL.

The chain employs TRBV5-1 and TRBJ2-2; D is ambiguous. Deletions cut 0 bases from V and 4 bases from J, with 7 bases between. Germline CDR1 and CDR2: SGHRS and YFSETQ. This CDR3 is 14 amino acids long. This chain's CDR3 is CASSLVPSTGELFF. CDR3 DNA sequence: TGCGCCAGCAGCTTGGTCCCTTCCACCGGGGAGCTGTTTTTT.

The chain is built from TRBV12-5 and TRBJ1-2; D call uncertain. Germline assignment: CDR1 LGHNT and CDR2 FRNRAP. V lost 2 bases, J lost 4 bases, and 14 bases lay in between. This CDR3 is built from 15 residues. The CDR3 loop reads CASGLPRGLSYGYTF. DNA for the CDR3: TGTGCTAGTGGTTTGCCCCGAGGGTTAAGCTATGGCTACACCTTC.

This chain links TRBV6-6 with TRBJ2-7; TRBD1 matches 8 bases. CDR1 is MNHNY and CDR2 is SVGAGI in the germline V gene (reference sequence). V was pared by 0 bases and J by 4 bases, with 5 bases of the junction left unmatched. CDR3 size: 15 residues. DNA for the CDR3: TGTGCCAGCAGTTACTCGAGGCAGGGGGCTTACGAGCAGTACTTC. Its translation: CASSYSRQGAYEQYF.

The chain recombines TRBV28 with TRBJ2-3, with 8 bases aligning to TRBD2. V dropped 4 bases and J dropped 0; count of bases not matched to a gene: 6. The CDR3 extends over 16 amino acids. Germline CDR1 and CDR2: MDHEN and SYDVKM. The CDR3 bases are TGTGCCAGCAGTTCCGGGGGGGGCTCGAGCACAGATACGCAGTATTTT. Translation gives CASSSGGGSSTDTQYF. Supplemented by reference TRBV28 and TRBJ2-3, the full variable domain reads DVKVTQSSRYLVKRTGEKVFLECVQDMDHENMFWYRQDPGLGLRLIYFSYDVKMKEKGDIPEGYSVSREKKERFSLILESASTNQTSMYLCASSSGGGSSTDTQYFGPGTRLTVL.

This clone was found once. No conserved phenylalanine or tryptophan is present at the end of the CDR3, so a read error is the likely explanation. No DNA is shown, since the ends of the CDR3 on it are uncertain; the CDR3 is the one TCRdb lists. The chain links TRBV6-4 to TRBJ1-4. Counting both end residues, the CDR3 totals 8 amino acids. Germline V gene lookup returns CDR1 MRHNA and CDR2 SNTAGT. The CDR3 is CASSWRRR.

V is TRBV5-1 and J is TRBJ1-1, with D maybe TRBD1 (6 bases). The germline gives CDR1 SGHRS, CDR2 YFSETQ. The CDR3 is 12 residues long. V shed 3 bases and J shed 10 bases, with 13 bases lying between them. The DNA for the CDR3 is TGCGCCAGCAGCTCCCCAAAGGGGGTAGCTTTCTTT. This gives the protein CASSSPKGVAFF.

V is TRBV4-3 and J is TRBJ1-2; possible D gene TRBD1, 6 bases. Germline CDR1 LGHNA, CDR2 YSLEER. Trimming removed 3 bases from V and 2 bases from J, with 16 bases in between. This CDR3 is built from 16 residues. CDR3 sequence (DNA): TGCGCCAGCAGCCAGTCTACCCGGGGGGCGAACTATGGCTACACCTTC. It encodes CASSQSTRGANYGYTF.

CDR3: CASSVSGGRADTQYF. In DNA, the CDR3 is TGTGCCAGCAGTGTTAGCGGGGGGCGGGCAGATACGCAGTATTTT. The rearrangement uses TRBV2 and TRBJ2-3; TRBD2 aligns across 10 bases. The CDR3 is made up of 15 amino acids. Trimming cost V 4 bases and J 4 bases; bases outside gene matches: 5. Germline-derived CDR1 and CDR2 are SNHLY and FYNNEI.

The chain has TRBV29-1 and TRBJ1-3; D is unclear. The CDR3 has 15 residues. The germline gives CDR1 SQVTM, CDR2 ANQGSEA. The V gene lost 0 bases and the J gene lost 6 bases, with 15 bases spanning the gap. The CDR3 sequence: CSVEERQPRANTIYF. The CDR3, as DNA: TGCAGCGTTGAAGAAAGGCAGCCTAGAGCAAACACCATATATTTT. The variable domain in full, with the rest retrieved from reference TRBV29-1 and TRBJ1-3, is SAVISQKPSRDICQRGTSLTIQCQVDSQVTMMFWYRQQPGQSLTLIATANQGSEATYESGFVIDKFPISRPNLTFSTLTVSNMSPEDSSIYLCSVEERQPRANTIYFGEGSWLTVV.

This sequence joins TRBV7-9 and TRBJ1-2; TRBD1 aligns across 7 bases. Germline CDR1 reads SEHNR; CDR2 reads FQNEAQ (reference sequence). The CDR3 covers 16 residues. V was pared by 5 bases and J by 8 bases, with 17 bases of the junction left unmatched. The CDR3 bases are TGTGCCAGCAGCGGCCTGCCTGGGCACAGGGGAGAAGGCTACACCTTC. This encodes CASSGLPGHRGEGYTF.

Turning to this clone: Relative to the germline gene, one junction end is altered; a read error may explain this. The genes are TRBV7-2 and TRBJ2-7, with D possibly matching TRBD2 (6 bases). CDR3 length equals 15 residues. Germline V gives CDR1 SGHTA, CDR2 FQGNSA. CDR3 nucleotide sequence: TGTGCCAGCAGCTTAGCGGGGGGATACAGAGGCCCCCTCGACTTC. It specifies CASSLAGGYRGPLDF.

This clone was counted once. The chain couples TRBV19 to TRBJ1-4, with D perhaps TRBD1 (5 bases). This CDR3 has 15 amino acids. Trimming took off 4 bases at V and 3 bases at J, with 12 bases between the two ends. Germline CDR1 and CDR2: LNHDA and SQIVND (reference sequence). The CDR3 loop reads CASSTRTQSNEKLFF. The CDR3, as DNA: TGTGCCAGTAGTACCAGGACACAGTCTAATGAAAAACTGTTTTTT.

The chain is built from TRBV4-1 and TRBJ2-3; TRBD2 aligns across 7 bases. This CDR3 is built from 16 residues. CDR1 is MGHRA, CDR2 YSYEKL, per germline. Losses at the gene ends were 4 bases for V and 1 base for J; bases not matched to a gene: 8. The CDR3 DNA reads TGCGCCAGCAGCCCCGGGACTACTTTCGGCACAGATACGCAGTATTTT. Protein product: CASSPGTTFGTDTQYF.

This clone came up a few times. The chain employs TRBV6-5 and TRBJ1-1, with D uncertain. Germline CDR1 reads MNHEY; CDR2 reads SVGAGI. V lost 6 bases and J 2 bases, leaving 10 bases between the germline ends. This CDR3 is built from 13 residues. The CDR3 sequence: CASRSGFNTEAFF. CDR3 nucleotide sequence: TGTGCCAGCAGGTCTGGCTTCAACACTGAAGCTTTCTTT.

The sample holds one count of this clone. CDR3 residues: CSVVGGAGNTEAFF. The CDR3 DNA follows: TGCAGCGTTGTCGGGGGGGCCGGGAACACTGAAGCTTTCTTT. The rearrangement uses TRBV29-1 and TRBJ1-1; D perhaps matches TRBD1 (6 bases). Germline lookup yields CDR1 SQVTM and CDR2 ANQGSEA. There are 14 residues in the CDR3. Trimming pared 4 bases from V and 1 base from J, leaving 13 bases between.

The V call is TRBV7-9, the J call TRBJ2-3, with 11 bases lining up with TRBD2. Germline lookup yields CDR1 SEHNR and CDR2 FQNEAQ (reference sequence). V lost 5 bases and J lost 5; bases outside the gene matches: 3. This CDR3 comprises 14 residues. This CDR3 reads CASSTSGGVDTQYF. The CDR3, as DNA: TGTGCCAGCAGCACTAGCGGGGGAGTAGATACGCAGTATTTT.

CDR3 bases: TGTGCCTGGAGTGTAAACCCAACTCGACAGGGGTATAATTCACCCCTCCACTTT. The encoded protein is CAWSVNPTRQGYNSPLHF. This sequence joins TRBV30 and TRBJ1-6; TRBD1 matches at 8 bases. Germline V CDR1 and CDR2: GTSNPN, SVGIG (reference sequence). The CDR3 is 18 residues long. The J segment lost 4 bases and the V segment lost 0 bases, leaving 11 bases of the junction unmatched.

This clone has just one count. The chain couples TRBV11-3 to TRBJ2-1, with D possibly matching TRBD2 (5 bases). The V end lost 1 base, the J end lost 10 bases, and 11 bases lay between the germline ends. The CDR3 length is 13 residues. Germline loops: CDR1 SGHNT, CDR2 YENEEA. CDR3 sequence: CASSLAVAREQFF. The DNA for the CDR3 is TGTGCCAGCAGCTTAGCCGTAGCGAGGGAGCAGTTCTTC. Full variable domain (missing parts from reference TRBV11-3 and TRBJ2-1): EAGVVQSPRYKIIEKKQPVAFWCNPISGHNTLYWYLQNLGQGPELLIRYENEEAVDDSQLPKDRFSAERLKGVDSTLKIQPAELGDSAVYLCASSLAVAREQFFGPGTRLTVL.

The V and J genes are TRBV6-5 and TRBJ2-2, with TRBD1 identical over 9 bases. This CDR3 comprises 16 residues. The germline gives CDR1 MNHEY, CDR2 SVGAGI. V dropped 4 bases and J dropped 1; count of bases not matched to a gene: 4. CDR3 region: CASSFRDRVNTGELFF. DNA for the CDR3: TGTGCCAGCAGTTTCCGGGACAGGGTGAACACCGGGGAGCTGTTTTTT.

The CDR3 here is CASSEGASTDTQYF. As DNA, the CDR3 is TGTGCCAGCAGCGAAGGGGCTAGCACAGATACGCAGTATTTT. The V gene is TRBV7-2, the J gene TRBJ2-3, with a weak D call TRBD1 (5 bases). CDR1 is SGHTA, CDR2 FQGNSA, per germline. V was cut by 5 bases and J by 0 bases, with 9 bases left in between. CDR3 size: 14 residues.

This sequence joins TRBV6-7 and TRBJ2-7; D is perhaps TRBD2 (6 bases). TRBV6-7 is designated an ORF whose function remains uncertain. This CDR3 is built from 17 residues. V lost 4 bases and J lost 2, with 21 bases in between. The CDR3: CASSCGAGPKTPYEQYF. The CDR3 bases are TGTGCCAGCAGTTGTGGGGCGGGGCCCAAAACCCCCTACGAGCAGTACTTC.